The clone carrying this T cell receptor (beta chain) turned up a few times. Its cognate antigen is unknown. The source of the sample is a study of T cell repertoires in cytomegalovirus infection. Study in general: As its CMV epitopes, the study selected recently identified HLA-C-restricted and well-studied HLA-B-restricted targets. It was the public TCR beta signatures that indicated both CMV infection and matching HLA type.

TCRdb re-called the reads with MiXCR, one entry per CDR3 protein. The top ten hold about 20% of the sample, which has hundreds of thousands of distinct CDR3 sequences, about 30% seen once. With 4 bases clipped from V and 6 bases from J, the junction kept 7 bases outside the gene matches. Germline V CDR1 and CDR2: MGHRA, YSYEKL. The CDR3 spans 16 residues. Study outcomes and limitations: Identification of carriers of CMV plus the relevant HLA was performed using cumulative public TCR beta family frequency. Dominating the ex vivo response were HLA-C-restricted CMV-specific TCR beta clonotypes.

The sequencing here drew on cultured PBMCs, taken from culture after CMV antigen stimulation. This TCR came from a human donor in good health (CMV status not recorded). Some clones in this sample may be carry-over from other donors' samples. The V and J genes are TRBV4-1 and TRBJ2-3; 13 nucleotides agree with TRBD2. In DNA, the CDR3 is TGCGCCAGCAGCCTCCGGACTAGCGGGGGATCTGATACGCAGTATTTT. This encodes CASSLRTSGGSDTQYF.